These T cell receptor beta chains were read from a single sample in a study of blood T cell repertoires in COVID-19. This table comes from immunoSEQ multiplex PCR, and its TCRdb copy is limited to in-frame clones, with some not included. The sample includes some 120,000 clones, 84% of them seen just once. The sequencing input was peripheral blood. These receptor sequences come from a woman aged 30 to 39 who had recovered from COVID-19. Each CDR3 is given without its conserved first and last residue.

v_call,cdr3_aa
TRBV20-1,SAGLVFEAF
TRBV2,ASGPRQGGTDTQY
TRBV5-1,ASREGSPQETQY
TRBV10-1,ASSEWGHVDTGELF
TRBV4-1,ASSQPGDTNLYT
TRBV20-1,SASSPGSYNEQF
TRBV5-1,ASSRTSGSYEQY
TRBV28,ASTLARSYSYGYT
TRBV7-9,ASRYPGTAGGYT
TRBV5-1,ASSLAGQDYEQY
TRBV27,ASSRTGGSTGELF
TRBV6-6,ASSPKWGGRASSNQPQH
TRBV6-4,ASSPGGGNQPQH
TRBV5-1,ASSLPNKNTEAF
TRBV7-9,ASSLVGQGGTEAF
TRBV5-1,ASSLGSGPFGYT
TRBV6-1,ASSENRDRGREQY
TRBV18,ASSPNTAYNEQF
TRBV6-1,ASSEGPNADEQY
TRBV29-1,SVRGQGIYNEQF
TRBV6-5,ASRGTTGELF
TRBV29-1,SAQDRGRTEAF
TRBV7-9,ASSFGQGEAEQY
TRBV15,ATSSPGQGYEQY
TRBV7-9,ASSLQPAPDTQY
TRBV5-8,ASIPGTSWNEQF
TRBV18,ASSPAQGAYNEKLF
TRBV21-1,ASPEGTEDRTYEQY
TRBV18,ASDDGTAVYGYT
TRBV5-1,ASSTGQGLNIQY
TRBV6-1,ASSEMTGRRSPLH
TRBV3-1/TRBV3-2,ASKGGGVLEQF
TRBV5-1,ASSLTGALGIPLH
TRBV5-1,ASSLYQGAGSEQF
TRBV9,ASSGRAGVEDGELF
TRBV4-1,ASSPSGGVTDTQY
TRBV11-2,ASSLGLAGGGHNEQF
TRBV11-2,ASSQTSGQGNEQF
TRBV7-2,ASSPRDRSYNEQF
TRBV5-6,ASSLGGSSYEQY
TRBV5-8,ASGIHRGLETGELF
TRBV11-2,ASSSPDRGVWEQY
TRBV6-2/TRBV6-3,ASSPSGAGGHSTQY
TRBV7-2,ASSFGRDWNGYT
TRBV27,ASSLDTPYNEQF
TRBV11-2,ASRKTGGSGGAF
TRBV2,ASTIQAGTDTQY
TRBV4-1,ASRPGQGSGANVLT
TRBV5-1,ASSSTGPNQPQH
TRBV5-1,ASSRGKDTEAF